What follows are 20 T cell receptor beta chains derived from one specimen sequenced in a study of blood T cell repertoires in COVID-19. The repertoire was sequenced with immunoSEQ multiplex PCR; TCRdb's copy has only in-frame clones and lacks some. The sample lists 150,000 to 200,000 clones; about 87% were seen once. The sequenced sample was peripheral blood. All receptors come from a woman aged 25 to 39 with acute or convalescent COVID-19.

The chain carries TRBV9 and TRBJ2-6, with 8 bases matching TRBD1. CDR3 length equals 16 residues. After removal of 6 bases from V and 0 bases from J, the junction contained 5 bases not matched to a gene. Germline values: CDR1 SGDLS, CDR2 YYNGEE. The CDR3 DNA reads as TGTGCCAGCACCCGGGACAGGAACTCTGGGGCCAACGTCCTGACTTTC. It translates to CASTRDRNSGANVLTF.

The chain uses TRBV6-6 and TRBJ1-2; no clear D gene. V was cut by 4 bases and J by 6 bases, with 18 bases left in between. CDR3 length: 15 amino acids. CDR1 is MNHNY, CDR2 SVGAGI, per germline (reference sequence). The CDR3 nucleotides are TGTGCCAGCAGTTCCGGCTTGCTAGGGCGGGATGGCTACACCTTC. This codes for CASSSGLLGRDGYTF.

J is TRBJ1-5 and V is TRBV7-9; D possibly corresponds to TRBD1 (6 bases). Per the germline V gene, CDR1 is SEHNR and CDR2 is FQNEAQ (reference sequence). The V end was cut by 5 bases, the J end by 7 bases, with 12 bases between. The CDR3 sequence is 13 residues long. The CDR3 nucleotides are TGTGCCAGCAGCCAAAACAGGGACCAGCCCCAGCATTTT. This gives the protein CASSQNRDQPQHF.

The chain has TRBV6-2 or TRBV6-3 and TRBJ2-1; 8 bases align to TRBD2. Germline values: CDR1 MNHEY, CDR2 SVGEGT. The CDR3 is 16 amino acids. With 6 bases clipped from V and 3 bases from J, the junction kept 10 bases outside the gene matches. CDR3 nucleotides: TGTGCCAGCAGCTATAAACTAGCGGATAACTACAATGAGCAGTTCTTC. Translation: CASSYKLADNYNEQFF.

V and J are TRBV28 and TRBJ1-2; possible D gene TRBD1, 5 bases. CDR3 length: 13 amino acids. V lost 7 bases to trimming and J lost 4 bases, with 13 bases between them. In germline, CDR1 is MDHEN, CDR2 SYDVKM. CDR3 loop: CASNGGRIYGYTF. The DNA of the CDR3 is TGTGCCAGCAATGGGGGGAGAATCTATGGCTACACCTTC.

The chain uses TRBV13 and TRBJ2-7; TRBD2 aligns across 7 bases. The V and J ends lost 5 bases and 6 bases, in that order; junction bases with no gene match: 10. The germline CDR1 and CDR2 sequences are PRHDT and FYEKMQ (reference sequence). There are 14 residues in the CDR3. This chain's CDR3 is CASSPGLEFREQYF. The CDR3 DNA sequence: TGTGCCAGCAGCCCCGGACTAGAATTTCGCGAGCAGTACTTC.

The chain joins TRBV30 to TRBJ2-7; D possibly corresponds to TRBD1 (5 bases). The CDR3 contains 11 residues. CDR1 GTSNPN and CDR2 SVGIG come from the germline V gene (reference sequence). V dropped 3 bases and J dropped 6 bases, with 9 bases sitting between them. The CDR3 reads CAWSPGFEQYF. The CDR3 nucleotides are TGTGCCTGGAGCCCAGGGTTCGAGCAGTACTTC.

This clone was found a few times. This rearrangement joins TRBV28 to TRBJ2-5; 7 bases are a match to TRBD1. Trimming removed 5 bases from V and 2 bases from J; junction bases left unmatched: 2. The CDR3 contains 13 residues. Germline V lookup: CDR1 MDHEN, CDR2 SYDVKM. CDR3 amino acids: CASSAGGQETQYF. CDR3 coding DNA: TGTGCCAGCAGTGCAGGGGGTCAAGAGACCCAGTACTTC.

The V call is TRBV15, the J call TRBJ2-5, with D perhaps matching TRBD2 (5 bases). Germline V gives CDR1 LNHNV, CDR2 YYDKDF (reference sequence). V was trimmed by 1 base and J by 7 bases, leaving 7 bases between them. This CDR3 is 12 amino acids long. CDR3 DNA sequence: TGTGCCACCAGCAGAGCTGCGGGGACCCAGTACTTC. Translation: CATSRAAGTQYF.

The rearrangement uses TRBV5-1 and TRBJ1-5; D unclear. Germline assignment: CDR1 SGHRS and CDR2 YFSETQ. The CDR3 is 14 amino acids. The germline V and J ends were trimmed by 4 bases and 1 base, with 9 bases remaining between them. CDR3 bases: TGCGCCAGCAGCCTAGAGGGAAGCAATCAGCCCCAGCATTTT. This translates into CASSLEGSNQPQHF.

This clone was observed a few times. The chain recombines TRBV30 with TRBJ1-4, with TRBD1 as a possible D gene (6 bases). Trimming removed 3 bases at V and 10 bases at J, with 18 bases between. CDR1 GTSNPN and CDR2 SVGIG come from the germline V gene (reference sequence). The CDR3 loop spans 14 amino acids. The CDR3 bases are TGTGCCTGGAGAACGGTCACAGGGACCGCAAAACTGTTTTTT. This codes for CAWRTVTGTAKLFF.

The CDR3: CASSVGGALEGYTF. In DNA, the CDR3 is TGTGCCAGCAGCGTAGGCGGGGCTTTGGAGGGCTACACCTTC. The chain joins TRBV9 to TRBJ1-2, with D possibly TRBD1 on 5 matching bases. CDR3 length: 14 residues. CDR1 SGDLS and CDR2 YYNGEE come from the germline V gene. Trimming removed 0 bases from V and 8 bases from J, with 14 bases in between. Full variable domain (rest looked up from reference TRBV9 and TRBJ1-2): DSGVTQTPKHLITATGQRVTLRCSPRSGDLSVYWYQQSLDQGLQFLIQYYNGEERAKGNILERFSAQQFPDLHSELNLSSLELGDSALYFCASSVGGALEGYTFGSGTRLTVV.

In this sample, this clone turned up once. This chain joins TRBV4-2 and TRBJ2-6; 9 bases are a match to TRBD1. Losses at the gene ends were 0 bases for V and 4 bases for J; bases not matched to a gene: 1. The CDR3 consists of 16 residues. Germline values: CDR1 LGHNA, CDR2 YNFKEQ. CDR3 protein: CASSQEGTGGANVLTF. The CDR3 bases are TGTGCCAGCAGCCAAGAAGGGACAGGGGGGGCCAACGTCCTGACTTTC.

The genes are TRBV27 and TRBJ1-1; D might be TRBD1 (6 bases). The V end was cut by 5 bases, the J end by 0 bases, with 16 bases between. Germline V lookup: CDR1 MNHEY, CDR2 SMNVEV (reference sequence). The CDR3 spans 16 residues. The CDR3 is CASSPRLTGLNTEAFF. CDR3 in DNA: TGTGCCAGCAGTCCCCGACTGACAGGATTGAACACTGAAGCTTTCTTT.

The chain has TRBV7-3 and TRBJ2-2; 7 bases match TRBD1. The CDR3 loop spans 16 amino acids. Germline CDR1 and CDR2: SGHTA and FQGTGA. J lost 3 bases, V lost 8 bases, and 12 bases had no gene match. Here the CDR3 DNA reads TGTGCCAGCGCCCCGACAGGGAGTCGTTACACCGGGGAGCTGTTTTTT. It is translated as CASAPTGSRYTGELFF.

The chain uses TRBV19 and TRBJ2-2; 7 positions agree with TRBD1. The CDR3 contains 16 residues. Germline-derived CDR1 and CDR2 are LNHDA and SQIVND (reference sequence). V lost 3 bases to trimming and J lost 6 bases; unmatched junction nucleotides: 10. CDR3 nucleotide sequence: TGTGCCAGTAGTATGGACAGGAGGTTTGCTCCCGGGGAGCTGTTTTTT. It codes for CASSMDRRFAPGELFF. The full variable domain, in which reference TRBV19 and TRBJ2-2 provide the parts outside the CDR3, is DGGITQSPKYLFRKEGQNVTLSCEQNLNHDAMYWYRQDPGQGLRLIYYSQIVNDFQKGDIAEGYSVSREKKESFPLTVTSAQKNPTAFYLCASSMDRRFAPGELFFGEGSRLTVL.

The rearrangement uses TRBV4-1 and TRBJ2-7; TRBD1 matches 12 bases. The CDR3 extends over 16 amino acids. The V and J ends lost 0 bases and 6 bases, in that order; junction bases with no gene match: 6. Germline V CDR1 and CDR2: MGHRA, YSYEKL. The CDR3 nucleotides read TGCGCCAGCAGCCAAGAGCCGGGACAGGGGGCGAGCGAGCAGTACTTC. Encoded protein: CASSQEPGQGASEQYF.

This chain uses TRBV2 with TRBJ2-4; 7 nucleotides align to TRBD1. The V gene's germline CDR1 is SNHLY and CDR2 FYNNEI. The CDR3 is 13 amino acids. Trimming took 4 bases from V and 9 from J; bases not matched to a gene: 6. The CDR3 is CASSGTGSGIQYF. DNA of the CDR3: TGTGCCAGCAGTGGGACAGGTTCAGGCATTCAGTACTTC.

As concerns this clone: The sample carries other DNA sequences with the same CDR3. The chain recombines TRBV7-9 with TRBJ1-3; no definite D call. Trimming removed 1 base from V and 4 bases from J, with 5 bases in between. Looked up from germline, CDR1 is SEHNR and CDR2 is FQNEAQ (reference sequence). This CDR3 has 13 residues. CDR3: CASSLGQGNTIYF. DNA of the CDR3: TGTGCCAGCAGCTTAGGACAAGGAAACACCATATATTTT. The full variable domain, its missing parts supplied by reference TRBV7-9 and TRBJ1-3, is DTGVSQNPRHKITKRGQNVTFRCDPISEHNRLYWYRQTLGQGPEFLTYFQNEAQLEKSRLLSDRFSAERPKGSFSTLEIQRTEQGDSAMYLCASSLGQGNTIYFGEGSWLTVV.

This clone was seen a single time. The chain joins TRBV7-9 to TRBJ1-3; 8 bases match TRBD1. V lost 5 bases to trimming and J lost 5 bases; unmatched junction nucleotides: 11. Germline assignment: CDR1 SEHNR and CDR2 FQNEAQ (reference sequence). CDR3 size: 16 residues. CDR3 loop: CASSLPGQVLRNTIYF. In DNA, the CDR3 is TGTGCCAGCAGCCTCCCGGGACAGGTCTTAAGAAACACCATATATTTT.